The subject of this entry is one T cell receptor beta chain. This sample is drawn from a study of T cell changes during pregnancy in multiple sclerosis. The V gene's germline CDR1 is SNHLY and CDR2 FYNNEI. Germline trimming cut 5 bases from V and 6 bases from J; bases unmatched to any gene: 10. This CDR3 region has 16 residues. Data came from immunoSEQ multiplex PCR; TCRdb stores just in-frame clones and leaves some out. The profile shows some 50,000 clones, 85% to 95% of them singletons. The sample in question was peripheral blood, obtained after pregnancy. The chain is built from TRBV2 and TRBJ1-5; TRBD1 matches at 10 bases. The TCR sequence derives from a female donor with multiple sclerosis, enrolled in a pregnancy study. This chain's CDR3 is CASSTTPGQGFQPQHF. Written as DNA, the CDR3 is TGTGCCAGCAGTACGACCCCGGGACAGGGGTTTCAGCCCCAGCATTTT.